Sequencing of this T cell receptor (beta chain) was carried out in a study of blood T cell repertoires in COVID-19. In the study overall: Collection of acute and convalescent COVID-19 samples took place in the United States, Italy and Spain. PBMCs, B-cell-depleted T cells, or T cells provided the cDNA or gDNA that made up the material.

Trimming cost V 8 bases and J 5 bases; bases outside gene matches: 18. Germline CDR1 WNHNN, CDR2 SYGVQD (reference sequence). The CDR3 is made up of 18 amino acids. In the original analysis: Reference gene primer amplification yielded estimated nucleated cell counts. The data were produced by immunoSEQ multiplex PCR, yet TCRdb's version contains in-frame clones alone and is incomplete. The D gene and trimming were derived from the DNA, and the V and J assignments and clone size from that table. This table holds more than 85,000 clones, 80% to 85% found once. This clonotype originated in a woman of 80 years or more with acute or convalescent COVID-19. The source material was peripheral blood. The chain is built from TRBV10-1 and TRBJ2-2, with 9 bases lining up with TRBD2. The DNA for the CDR3 is TGCGCCAGCTTCCGGTCCCACCCGACTAGCGGTACAACCGGGGAGCTGTTTTTT. Amino acid sequence: CASFRSHPTSGTTGELFF.